This TCR beta chain was retrieved from a study of PD-1 blockade in mismatch repair-deficient tumors. The protocol was immunoSEQ multiplex PCR, while the TCRdb copy is restricted to in-frame clones and leaves out a portion. The sample includes tens of thousands of clones, 70% to 90% seen only once; the top ten take around 5.1%. The TCR-sequenced patients were a few responders to pembrolizumab. Sequences were derived from peripheral blood, sampled 44 weeks after starting pembrolizumab. This TCR derives from an adult with mismatch repair-deficient cancer.

DNA of the CDR3: TGCGCCAGCAGCTTGTACACCCCAAACACCGGGGAGCTGTTTTTT. Translation gives CASSLYTPNTGELFF. The V gene is TRBV5-1, the J gene TRBJ2-2; no reliable D call. Germline-derived CDR1 and CDR2 are SGHRS and YFSETQ. The V and J ends lost 1 base and 2 bases respectively, with 9 bases between them. The CDR3 is 15 residues long.